This record looks at one T cell receptor beta chain sequence and its context. This sample stems from a study of beta chain features in type 1 diabetes. The germline V and J ends were trimmed by 2 bases and 5 bases, with 12 bases remaining between them. The CDR3 runs 14 residues. From germline, CDR1 is MDHEN and CDR2 SYDVKM. The investigators reverse transcribed all of the isolated RNA, so they sequenced expressed TCRB transcripts. Repertoires were generated with immunoSEQ multiplex PCR, while TCRdb's copy carries only in-frame clones and drops some. The sample has about 180,000 clones, around 13% seen once.

The chain uses TRBV28 and TRBJ2-5; D is undetermined. Source material: central memory CD4+ T cells from blood. The clonotype originates from a woman between 18 and 29 years old in good health. The CDR3 reads CASSLSPSRETQYF. DNA for the CDR3: TGTGCCAGCAGTTTAAGCCCATCCAGGGAGACCCAGTACTTC.